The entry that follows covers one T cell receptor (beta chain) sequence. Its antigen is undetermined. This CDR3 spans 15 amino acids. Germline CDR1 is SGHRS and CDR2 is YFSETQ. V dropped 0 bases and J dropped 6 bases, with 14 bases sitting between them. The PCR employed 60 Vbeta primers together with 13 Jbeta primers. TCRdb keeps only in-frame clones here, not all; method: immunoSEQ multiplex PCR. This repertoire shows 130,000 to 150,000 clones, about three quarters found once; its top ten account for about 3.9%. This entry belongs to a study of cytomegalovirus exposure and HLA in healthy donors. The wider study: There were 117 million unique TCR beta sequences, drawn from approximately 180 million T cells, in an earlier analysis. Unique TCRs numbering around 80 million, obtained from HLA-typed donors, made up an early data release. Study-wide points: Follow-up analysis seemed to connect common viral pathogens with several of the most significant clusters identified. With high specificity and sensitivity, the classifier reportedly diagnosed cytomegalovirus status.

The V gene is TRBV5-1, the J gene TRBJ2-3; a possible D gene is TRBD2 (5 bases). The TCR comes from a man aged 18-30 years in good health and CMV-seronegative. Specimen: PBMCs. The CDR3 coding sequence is TGCGCCAGCAGCTTGGGGCCTAGCTCCGGGGATACGCAGTATTTT. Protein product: CASSLGPSSGDTQYF.